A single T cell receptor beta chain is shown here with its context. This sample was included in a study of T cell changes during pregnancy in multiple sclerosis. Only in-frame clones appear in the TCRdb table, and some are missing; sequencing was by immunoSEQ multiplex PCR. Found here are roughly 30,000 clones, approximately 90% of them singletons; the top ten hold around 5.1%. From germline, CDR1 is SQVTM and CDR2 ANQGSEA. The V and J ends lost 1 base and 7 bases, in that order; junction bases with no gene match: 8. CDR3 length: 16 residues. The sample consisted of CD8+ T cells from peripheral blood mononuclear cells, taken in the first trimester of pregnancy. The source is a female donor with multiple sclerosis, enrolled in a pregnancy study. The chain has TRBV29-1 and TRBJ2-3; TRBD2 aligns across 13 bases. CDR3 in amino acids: CSVEAGLAGVMNTQYF. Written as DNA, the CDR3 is TGCAGCGTTGAAGCCGGACTAGCGGGAGTAATGAATACGCAGTATTTT.